Presented here are 22 T cell receptor beta chains from one specimen sequenced in a study of blood T cell repertoires in COVID-19. Method: immunoSEQ multiplex PCR; TCRdb's copy keeps in-frame clones and lacks some. Of 300,000 to 450,000 clones listed, approximately 90% are singletons. Sequencing was carried out using PBMCs or T cells enriched from blood (not recorded which). All receptors come from a woman between 18 and 29 years old who had recovered from COVID-19.

This sequence joins TRBV7-8 and TRBJ1-4; D may be TRBD1 (5 bases). The ends were cut back, 1 base at V and 1 base at J, with 10 bases in the middle. The CDR3 consists of 16 residues. Germline loops: CDR1 SGHVS, CDR2 FQNEAQ. CDR3 in amino acids: CASSLGQGGTNEKLFF. In DNA form, the CDR3 reads TGTGCCAGCAGCTTAGGGCAGGGAGGAACTAATGAAAAACTGTTTTTT.

The CDR3 DNA is TGTGCCTGGAGCCCGACAGGGGGAGGCGCTTTCTTT. Translating gives CAWSPTGGGAFF. The chain recombines TRBV30 with TRBJ1-1; 9 positions match TRBD1. This CDR3 spans 12 amino acids. The ends lost 3 bases at V and 11 bases at J; junction bases unmatched: 7. Germline-derived CDR1 and CDR2 are GTSNPN and SVGIG (reference sequence).

The rearrangement links TRBV5-6 to TRBJ2-2, with D hard to call. The CDR3 has 14 amino acids. CDR1 and CDR2 from the germline V gene are SGHDT and YYEEEE. The V gene lost 0 bases and the J gene lost 0 bases, with 3 bases spanning the gap. In DNA form, the CDR3 reads TGTGCCAGCAGCTTGGCAGCGAACACCGGGGAGCTGTTTTTT. It yields the protein CASSLAANTGELFF.

The sample holds many counts of this clone. The rearrangement uses TRBV2 and TRBJ1-1; D is ambiguous. This CDR3 region has 12 residues. The germline CDR1 and CDR2 sequences are SNHLY and FYNNEI. The V end lost 5 bases, the J end lost 3 bases, and 7 bases lay between the germline ends. CDR3 sequence: CASSRRDTEAFF. The DNA for the CDR3 is TGTGCCAGCAGTAGGAGGGACACTGAAGCTTTCTTT.

The genes are TRBV7-8 and TRBJ2-3; no firm D call. V was shortened by 4 bases and J by 1 base, with 9 bases between the two germline ends. The CDR3 covers 14 residues. Germline V gene sequence: CDR1 SGHVS, CDR2 FQNEAQ. The CDR3 DNA reads TGTGCCAGCAGCTCTGATACAGGCACAGATACGCAGTATTTT. Translating gives CASSSDTGTDTQYF.

This clone has a handful of counts. In DNA form, the CDR3 reads TGTGCCATCAGCCAGGGGACAGGGGGAGTCCATGGCTACACCTTC. This gives the protein CAISQGTGGVHGYTF. The chain uses TRBV10-3 and TRBJ1-2; 11 nucleotides align to TRBD1. CDR1 ENHRY and CDR2 SYGVKD come from the germline V gene. With 6 bases clipped from V and 6 bases from J, the junction kept 9 bases outside the gene matches. The CDR3 runs 15 residues.

V is TRBV18 and J is TRBJ1-2; D call uncertain. Germline V gene data show CDR1 as KGHSH and CDR2 as LQKENI. The CDR3 consists of 15 residues. Trimming removed 2 bases at V and 3 bases at J, with 13 bases between. The CDR3 is CASSPSADRYYGYTF. The CDR3 nucleotides are TGTGCCAGCTCACCATCTGCGGATCGGTACTATGGCTACACCTTC.

The chain is built from TRBV24-1 and TRBJ2-1; D remains ambiguous. Trimming shortened V by 6 bases and J by 5 bases, and 16 bases separated the two germline ends. The CDR3 extends over 15 amino acids. CDR1 and CDR2 from the germline V gene are KGHDR and SFDVKD. CDR3 amino acids: CATSYGRTQNNEQFF. The CDR3 nucleotides are TGTGCCACCAGTTATGGCAGAACACAAAACAATGAGCAGTTCTTC.

A single count supports this clone. The chain is built from TRBV10-1 and TRBJ2-1; TRBD2 matches 8 bases. V trimming: 8 bases; J trimming: 8 bases; junction bases outside the gene matches: 8. The CDR3 loop spans 13 amino acids. The germline V gene encodes CDR1 WNHNN and CDR2 SYGVQD (reference sequence). The CDR3 region is CASGGLVLDEQFF. As DNA, the CDR3 is TGCGCCAGCGGGGGACTAGTTTTGGATGAGCAGTTCTTC.

The rearrangement joins TRBV2 to TRBJ2-1; 13 positions agree with TRBD2. There are 15 residues in the CDR3. The germline CDR1 and CDR2 sequences are SNHLY and FYNNEI. The junction had 8 bases not matched to a gene; V was cut back by 6 bases and J by 9 bases. The CDR3 loop is CASSLLAGGAAEQFF. The CDR3, as DNA: TGTGCCAGCAGCTTACTAGCGGGGGGGGCGGCTGAGCAGTTCTTC.

CDR3 bases: TGTGCCAGCCGGGGGGCAGGGAGCTATGGCTACACCTTC. Protein sequence: CASRGAGSYGYTF. V is TRBV12-3 or TRBV12-4 and J is TRBJ1-2, with a weak D call TRBD1 (6 bases). This CDR3 has 13 amino acids. The germline V and J ends were trimmed by 8 bases and 4 bases, with 14 bases remaining between them.

In its sample, this clone was seen once. The chain is built from TRBV5-5 and TRBJ2-3; TRBD2 agrees at 9 bases. The J segment lost 2 bases and the V segment lost 2 bases, leaving 3 bases of the junction unmatched. CDR1 and CDR2 (germline): SGHKS, YYEKEE (reference sequence). The CDR3 extends over 15 amino acids. The DNA for the CDR3 is TGTGCCAGCAGCTTCCTAGCGGGATACACAGATACGCAGTATTTT. It codes for CASSFLAGYTDTQYF. Together with reference TRBV5-5 and TRBJ2-3, the CDR3 gives the full variable domain: DAGVTQSPTHLIKTRGQQVTLRCSPISGHKSVSWYQQVLGQGPQFIFQYYEKEERGRGNFPDRFSARQFPNYSSELNVNALLLGDSALYLCASSFLAGYTDTQYFGPGTRLTVL.

The chain recombines TRBV29-1 with TRBJ1-2, with D possibly TRBD1 on 6 matching bases. The CDR3 has 16 residues. Germline CDR1 SQVTM, CDR2 ANQGSEA. V lost 7 bases, J lost 3 bases, and 24 bases lay in between. In nucleotides, the CDR3 is TGCAGCGCGCGGGGCGGAACAGGGAAACGGGACTATGGCTACACCTTC. Protein sequence: CSARGGTGKRDYGYTF.

The CDR3: CASSLRDRGPFGSYEQYF. Here the CDR3 DNA reads TGTGCCAGCAGTTTACGTGACAGGGGGCCTTTTGGGTCCTACGAGCAGTACTTC. The chain combines TRBV27 with TRBJ2-7, with TRBD1 matching 10 bases. This CDR3 spans 18 amino acids. V was clipped by 2 bases and J by 1 base; unmatched bases: 11. CDR1 is MNHEY, CDR2 SMNVEV, per germline (reference sequence).

This clone was seen only once. V and J are TRBV19 and TRBJ1-6; 9 positions agree with TRBD1. Germline V gene lookup returns CDR1 LNHDA and CDR2 SQIVND (reference sequence). This CDR3 comprises 15 residues. The V gene end was trimmed by 1 base and the J gene end by 8 bases; junction bases not matched to a gene: 3. The CDR3 here is CASSIGTGVDSPLHF. The CDR3 DNA reads as TGTGCCAGTAGTATAGGGACAGGGGTGGATTCACCCCTCCACTTT. Full variable domain (missing parts from reference TRBV19 and TRBJ1-6): DGGITQSPKYLFRKEGQNVTLSCEQNLNHDAMYWYRQDPGQGLRLIYYSQIVNDFQKGDIAEGYSVSREKKESFPLTVTSAQKNPTAFYLCASSIGTGVDSPLHFGNGTRLTVT.

The chain couples TRBV29-1 to TRBJ1-2, with 7 nucleotides matching TRBD1. J was trimmed by 2 bases and V by 0 bases; bases with no gene match: 3. Germline-derived CDR1 and CDR2 are SQVTM and ANQGSEA. The CDR3 is 14 amino acids. As DNA, the CDR3 is TGCAGCGTTGAAGAGGAGACAGGGAACTATGGCTACACCTTC. Its protein product is CSVEEETGNYGYTF.

The chain carries TRBV27 and TRBJ2-3; a weak D match, TRBD1 (7 bases). The CDR3 has 15 amino acids. In germline, CDR1 is MNHEY, CDR2 SMNVEV (reference sequence). Trimming took 4 bases from V and 2 from J, leaving 13 bases between them. The CDR3 DNA follows: TGTGCCAGCAGTTCCGCGGGACAGTACACAGATACGCAGTATTTT. Its translation is CASSSAGQYTDTQYF.

The V call is TRBV7-3, the J call TRBJ1-2; no definite D call. The CDR3 loop spans 13 amino acids. Germline V lookup: CDR1 SGHTA, CDR2 FQGTGA. Deletions cut 3 bases from V and 5 bases from J, with 10 bases between. The CDR3 DNA sequence: TGTGCCAGCAGCTTCGGGAGCGGGTATGGCTACACCTTC. Amino acid sequence: CASSFGSGYGYTF.

V gene TRBV29-1 combines with J gene TRBJ1-5; 9 bases are a match to TRBD1. Looked up from germline, CDR1 is SQVTM and CDR2 is ANQGSEA. V was clipped by 7 bases and J by 6 bases; unmatched bases: 4. This CDR3 has 12 residues. The CDR3 is CSERDRVQPQHF. DNA for the CDR3: TGCAGCGAACGGGACAGGGTTCAGCCCCAGCATTTT.

This chain connects TRBV9 to TRBJ1-5; a possible D gene is TRBD1 (6 bases). Germline CDR1 SGDLS, CDR2 YYNGEE. V lost 2 bases to trimming and J lost 7 bases, with 13 bases between them. The CDR3 totals 14 residues. The CDR3 DNA is TGTGCCAGCAGCGTCAAGGGGGGGCCGCAGCCCCAGCATTTT. This encodes CASSVKGGPQPQHF. Supplemented by reference TRBV9 and TRBJ1-5, the full variable domain reads DSGVTQTPKHLITATGQRVTLRCSPRSGDLSVYWYQQSLDQGLQFLIQYYNGEERAKGNILERFSAQQFPDLHSELNLSSLELGDSALYFCASSVKGGPQPQHFGDGTRLSIL.

J is TRBJ2-1 and V is TRBV19, with a weak D call TRBD1 (6 bases). The V and J ends lost 5 bases and 9 bases respectively, with 11 bases between them. Germline lookup yields CDR1 LNHDA and CDR2 SQIVND (reference sequence). The CDR3 sequence is 12 residues long. This CDR3 is CASSAQGSEQFF. CDR3 nucleotide sequence: TGTGCCAGTAGTGCACAGGGAAGTGAGCAGTTCTTC.

The gene calls are TRBV19 and TRBJ1-2, with TRBD1 matching 9 bases. The germline gives CDR1 LNHDA, CDR2 SQIVND (reference sequence). V lost 7 bases, J lost 2 bases, and 5 bases stayed unmatched. The CDR3 has 14 amino acids. The CDR3 loop is CASKSGQGNYGYTF. The CDR3 DNA sequence: TGTGCCAGTAAATCGGGACAGGGCAACTATGGCTACACCTTC.